A selection of T cell receptor beta chains follows, all from one sample in a study of OX40 agonist ivuxolimab in advanced cancers. Clones were read by immunoSEQ multiplex PCR, and TCRdb kept only the in-frame ones, dropping some. This table holds 70,000 to 75,000 clones, more than 75% found once. The sequenced sample was CD4+ or CD8+ T cells sorted from blood, obtained in a trial of the OX40 agonist ivuxolimab. Source of these receptors: an adult with an advanced solid tumor such as melanoma, head and neck, liver or kidney cancer. CDR3s include the opening cysteine and the closing phenylalanine or tryptophan. The order of the fields is V gene, clone size, J gene, CDR3 protein. Size tells how often a clone was seen (once, few, many) or the class of an expanded clone, and some rows leave it out.

>TRBV10-3|once|TRBJ1-1
CAIRQGAIDTEAFF
>TRBV7-9|.|TRBJ1-1
CASSNPAPAFF
>TRBV7-3|.|TRBJ2-3
CASSLGVRGTDTQYF
>TRBV9|.|TRBJ1-2
CASSTGTGMYGYTF
>TRBV5-1|.|TRBJ2-1
CASSLATGLPYNEQFF
>TRBV7-2|few|TRBJ2-7
CASSSTLRQGVYF
>TRBV13|few|TRBJ2-7
CASSQGAGTGSYEQYF
>TRBV5-4|.|TRBJ2-3
CASSPRTGGFSTDTQYF
>TRBV19|.|TRBJ2-2
CASRPGGPGTGELFF
>TRBV2|.|TRBJ2-7
CASIYRASEQYF
>TRBV5-4|.|TRBJ2-3
CASSPDFSTDTQYF
>TRBV27|.|TRBJ1-1
CASRAGNTEAFF
>TRBV5-1|.|TRBJ1-1
CASTPAGNTEAFF
>TRBV10-2|once|TRBJ2-1
CASRAGTSGIEQFF
>TRBV7-9|.|TRBJ1-1
CASSVMGGGTEAFF
>TRBV28|.|TRBJ1-2
CASSLRGGNYGYTF
>TRBV18|.|TRBJ1-3
CASSPRRGSDTIYF
>TRBV28|.|TRBJ1-5
CASSPRTGIMKQPQHF
>TRBV19|.|TRBJ1-5
CASSIGSDQPQHF
>TRBV27|.|TRBJ2-2
CASSSGVGELFF
>TRBV4-1|.|TRBJ1-4
CASSRELREKLFF
>TRBV5-1|once|TRBJ2-3
CASSAGLAGVDTQYF
>TRBV9|.|TRBJ2-1
CASSPDGSYNEQFF
>TRBV19|.|TRBJ2-2
CGTLDRNTGELFF
>TRBV19|.|TRBJ1-1
CASSLTRDISFSLAFF
>TRBV23-1|.|TRBJ2-6
CASGILSGGHDDSGANVLTF
>TRBV9|few|TRBJ1-1
CASSGDSTEAFF